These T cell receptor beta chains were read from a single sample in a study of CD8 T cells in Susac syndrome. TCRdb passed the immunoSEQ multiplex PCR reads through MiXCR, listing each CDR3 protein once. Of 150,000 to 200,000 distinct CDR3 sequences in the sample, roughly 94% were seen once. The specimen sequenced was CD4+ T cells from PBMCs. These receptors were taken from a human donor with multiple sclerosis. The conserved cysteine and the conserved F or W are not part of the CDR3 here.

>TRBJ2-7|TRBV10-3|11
AISVQRDYEQY
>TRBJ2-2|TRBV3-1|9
ASSHTGELF
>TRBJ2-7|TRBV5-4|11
ASSRGTVVEQY
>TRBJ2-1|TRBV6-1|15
ASTRPGTGGAYNEQF
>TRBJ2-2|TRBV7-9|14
ASSSTGESYTGELF
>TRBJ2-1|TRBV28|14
ASSTEGQGARNEQF
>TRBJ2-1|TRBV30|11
AWDLDSHNEQF
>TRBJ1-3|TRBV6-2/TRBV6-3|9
ASSWMDTIY
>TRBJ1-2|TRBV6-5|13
ASSDQGQGAYGYT
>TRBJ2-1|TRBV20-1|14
SARVVTSGRDNEQF
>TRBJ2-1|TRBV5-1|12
ASSFGFLSNEQF
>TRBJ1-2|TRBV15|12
ATSRDRQAYGYT
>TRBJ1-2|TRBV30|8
AWGRNGYT
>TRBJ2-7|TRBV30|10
AWSVTIYEQY
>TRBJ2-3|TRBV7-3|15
ASSLTLRGTWGDTQY
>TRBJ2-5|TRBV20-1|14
SARKPGTSGRETQY
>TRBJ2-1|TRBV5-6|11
ASSLVPARIWF
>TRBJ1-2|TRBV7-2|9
ASSLSWGYT
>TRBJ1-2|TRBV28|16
ASSLPGTGGRGAYGYT
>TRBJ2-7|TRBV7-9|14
ASSQFIGLEYYEQY
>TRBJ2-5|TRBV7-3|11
ASSPTGLETQY
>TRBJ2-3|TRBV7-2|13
ASSLQRGSTDTQY
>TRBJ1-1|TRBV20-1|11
SARVGSNTEAF
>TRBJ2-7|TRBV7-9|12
ASSRSGKAHEQY
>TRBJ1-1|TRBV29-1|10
SVDLVNTEAF
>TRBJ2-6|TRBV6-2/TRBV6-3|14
ASIHGGFSGANVLT
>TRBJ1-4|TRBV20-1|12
SASAEATNEKLF
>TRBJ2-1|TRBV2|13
ASRALAGLANEQF